These T cell receptor beta chains were read from a single sample in a study of blood T cell repertoires in COVID-19. Profiling relied on immunoSEQ multiplex PCR, and the TCRdb table lists in-frame clones only, not all of them. The data hold about 200,000 clones, with 86% observed a single time. What was sequenced was PBMCs or T cells enriched from blood (not recorded which). The receptors were gathered from a woman aged 40-49 years in a cohort exposed to, infected with or recovered from COVID-19 (not recorded which). CDR3s include the opening cysteine and the closing phenylalanine or tryptophan. The order of the fields is D gene, J gene, clone size, V gene, CDR3 protein, CDR3 DNA. D genes are given only for firm matches. The size of a clone is reported for some rows only, either as once, few or many, or as a class for expanded clones.

TRBD1 | TRBJ2-7 | NA | TRBV11-2 | CASSYRGEQYF | TGTGCCAGCAGCTACAGGGGGGAGCAGTACTTC
NA | TRBJ1-1 | NA | TRBV6-5 | CASSYRGMNTEAFF | TGTGCCAGCAGTTACAGGGGGATGAACACTGAAGCTTTCTTT
NA | TRBJ1-5 | NA | TRBV28 | CASSLAVAGISNQPQHF | TGTGCCAGCAGTTTAGCTGTCGCAGGTATAAGCAATCAGCCCCAGCATTTT
TRBD1 | TRBJ2-1 | NA | TRBV4-3 | CASSQAIGGHEQFF | TGCGCCAGCAGCCAAGCGATAGGGGGCCATGAGCAGTTCTTC
NA | TRBJ1-2 | NA | TRBV4-2 | CASSQDGGVEGGYTF | TGTGCCAGCAGCCAAGATGGGGGAGTGGAGGGTGGCTACACCTTC
NA | TRBJ2-7 | NA | TRBV5-1 | CASSPAGYEQYF | TGCGCCAGCAGCCCCGCCGGGTACGAGCAGTACTTC
TRBD1 | TRBJ1-1 | NA | TRBV25-1 | CASSEKTRTGMNTEAFF | TGTGCCAGCAGTGAGAAAACCCGGACAGGGATGAACACTGAAGCTTTCTTT
TRBD1 | TRBJ2-7 | NA | TRBV30 | CAWNGQGMGEQYF | TGTGCCTGGAACGGACAGGGGATGGGCGAGCAGTACTTC
NA | TRBJ1-1 | NA | TRBV12-3/TRBV12-4 | CATHRGTEAFF | TGTGCCACCCACCGGGGAACTGAAGCTTTCTTT
TRBD2 | TRBJ2-3 | NA | TRBV13 | CASSSGTSGATTDTQYF | TGTGCCAGCAGCTCTGGGACTAGCGGGGCCACCACAGATACGCAGTATTTT
NA | TRBJ2-1 | once | TRBV9 | CASSTRTVPTPNEQFF | TGTGCCAGCAGCACAAGGACAGTCCCTACCCCCAATGAGCAGTTCTTC